The sequence of this TCR beta chain was determined in a study of regulatory T cells in long-lasting Graves disease. Combining iRepertoire HTBI primers with Arm-PCR of CDR3 regions, the authors built TCR beta libraries. TCRdb re-called the multiplex PCR reads through MiXCR, storing one row per CDR3 protein. The sample records hundreds of thousands of distinct CDR3 sequences, 16% being singletons. Described time point: newly diagnosed GD, antithyroid drugs for less than 3 months. PBMCs provided the RNA from which the TCR library was made. The CDR3 length is 11 residues. Germline assignment: CDR1 DFQATT and CDR2 SNEGSKA (reference sequence). The V gene lost 3 bases and the J gene lost 5 bases, with 7 bases spanning the gap. This clonotype was found many times. The same sample was also studied in work on T cells in Graves' hyperthyroidism and ophthalmopathy.

This sequence was found in a man in his forties or fifties with Graves disease. The sample in question was peripheral blood mononuclear cells (PBMCs), obtained at new diagnosis, from a patient treated with antithyroid drugs. The rearrangement links TRBV20-1 to TRBJ1-2; D remains unclear. The CDR3 is CSARGPYGYTF. The CDR3 nucleotides read TGCAGTGCTAGGGGCCCATATGGCTACACCTTC.